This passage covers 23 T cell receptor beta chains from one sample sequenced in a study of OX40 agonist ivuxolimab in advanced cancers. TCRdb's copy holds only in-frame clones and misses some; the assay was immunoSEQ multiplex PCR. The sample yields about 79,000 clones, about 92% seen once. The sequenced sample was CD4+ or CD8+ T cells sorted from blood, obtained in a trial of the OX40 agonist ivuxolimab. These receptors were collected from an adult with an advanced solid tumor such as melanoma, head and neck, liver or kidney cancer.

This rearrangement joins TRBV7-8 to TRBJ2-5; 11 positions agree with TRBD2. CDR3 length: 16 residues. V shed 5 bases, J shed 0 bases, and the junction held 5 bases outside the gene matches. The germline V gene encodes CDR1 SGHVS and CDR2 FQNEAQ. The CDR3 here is CASSPRLAGNQETQYF. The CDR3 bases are TGTGCCAGCAGCCCGAGACTAGCGGGGAACCAAGAGACCCAGTACTTC.

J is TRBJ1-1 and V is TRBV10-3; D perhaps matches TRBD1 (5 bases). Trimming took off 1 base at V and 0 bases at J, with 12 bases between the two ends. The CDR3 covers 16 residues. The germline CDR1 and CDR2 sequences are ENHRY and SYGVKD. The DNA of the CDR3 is TGTGCCATCAGTGAGTGGGGCGCGGGGTTGAACACTGAAGCTTTCTTT. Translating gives CAISEWGAGLNTEAFF.

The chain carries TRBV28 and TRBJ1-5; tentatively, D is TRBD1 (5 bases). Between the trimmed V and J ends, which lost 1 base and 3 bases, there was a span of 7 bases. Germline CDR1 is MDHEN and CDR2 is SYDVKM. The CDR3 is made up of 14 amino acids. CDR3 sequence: CASSLSGSNQPQHF. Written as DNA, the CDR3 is TGTGCCAGCAGTTTATCAGGGTCCAATCAGCCCCAGCATTTT.

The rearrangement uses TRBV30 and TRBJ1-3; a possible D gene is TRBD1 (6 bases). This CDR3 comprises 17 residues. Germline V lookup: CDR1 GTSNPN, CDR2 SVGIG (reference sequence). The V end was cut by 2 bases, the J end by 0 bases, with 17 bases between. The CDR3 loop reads CAWSRGHASLSGNTIYF. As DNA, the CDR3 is TGTGCCTGGAGTAGGGGACACGCCAGCCTCTCTGGAAACACCATATATTTT.

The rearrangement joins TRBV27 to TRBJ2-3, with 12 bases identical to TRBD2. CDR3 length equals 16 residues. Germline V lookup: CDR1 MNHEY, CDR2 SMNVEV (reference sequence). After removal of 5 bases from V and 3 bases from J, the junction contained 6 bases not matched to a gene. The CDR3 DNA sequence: TGTGCCAGCAGTACCAGACTAGCGGGGGATACAGATACGCAGTATTTT. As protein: CASSTRLAGDTDTQYF.

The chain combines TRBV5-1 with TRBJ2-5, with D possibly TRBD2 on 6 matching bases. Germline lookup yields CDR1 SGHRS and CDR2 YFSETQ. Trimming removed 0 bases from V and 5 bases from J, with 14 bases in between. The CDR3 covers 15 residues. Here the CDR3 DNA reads TGCGCCAGCAGCTTGGACTCGGGGGTCGAGGAGACCCAGTACTTC. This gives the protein CASSLDSGVEETQYF.

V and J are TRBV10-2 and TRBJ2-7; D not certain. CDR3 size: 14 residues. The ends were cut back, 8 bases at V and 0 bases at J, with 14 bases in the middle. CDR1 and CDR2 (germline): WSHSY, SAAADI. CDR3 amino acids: CASHTPVRSYEQYF. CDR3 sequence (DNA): TGCGCCAGCCATACCCCGGTCCGCTCCTACGAGCAGTACTTC.

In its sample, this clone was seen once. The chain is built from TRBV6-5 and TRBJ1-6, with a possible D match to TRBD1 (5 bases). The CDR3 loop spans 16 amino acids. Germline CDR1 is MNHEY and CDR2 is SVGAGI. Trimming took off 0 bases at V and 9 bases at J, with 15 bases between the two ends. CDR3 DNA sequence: TGTGCCAGCAGTTACTCGAAGGGGTGGGAGGGTTCACCCCTCCACTTT. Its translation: CASSYSKGWEGSPLHF.

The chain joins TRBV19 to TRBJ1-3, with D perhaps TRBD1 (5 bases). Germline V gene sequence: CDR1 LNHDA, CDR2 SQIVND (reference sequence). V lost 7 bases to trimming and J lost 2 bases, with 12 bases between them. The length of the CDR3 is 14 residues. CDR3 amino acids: CASTNWGAGNTIYF. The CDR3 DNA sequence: TGTGCCAGTACCAATTGGGGGGCTGGAAACACCATATATTTT.

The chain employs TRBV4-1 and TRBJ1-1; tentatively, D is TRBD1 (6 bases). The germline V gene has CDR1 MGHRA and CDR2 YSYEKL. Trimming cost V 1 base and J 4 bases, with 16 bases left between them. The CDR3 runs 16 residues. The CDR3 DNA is TGCGCCAGCAGCCAAGGGTCACACAAACAGGGCACTGAAGCTTTCTTT. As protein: CASSQGSHKQGTEAFF.

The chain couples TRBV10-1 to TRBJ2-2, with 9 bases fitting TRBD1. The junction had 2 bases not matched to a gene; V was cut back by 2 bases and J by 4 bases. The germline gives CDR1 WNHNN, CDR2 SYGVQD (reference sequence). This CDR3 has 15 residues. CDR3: CASSEGQGITGELFF. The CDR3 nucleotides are TGCGCCAGCAGTGAGGGACAGGGGATCACCGGGGAGCTGTTTTTT.

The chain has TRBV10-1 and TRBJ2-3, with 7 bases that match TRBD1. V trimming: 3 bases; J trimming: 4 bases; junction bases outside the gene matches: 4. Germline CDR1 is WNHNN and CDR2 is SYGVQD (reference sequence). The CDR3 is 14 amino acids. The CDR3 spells CASSERGRPDTQYF. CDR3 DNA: TGCGCCAGCAGTGAAAGGGGGCGCCCAGATACGCAGTATTTT.

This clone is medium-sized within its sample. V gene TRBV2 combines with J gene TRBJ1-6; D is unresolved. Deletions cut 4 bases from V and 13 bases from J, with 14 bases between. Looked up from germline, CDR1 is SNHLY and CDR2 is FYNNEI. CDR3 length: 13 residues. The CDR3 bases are TGTGCCAGCAGTGGACAAAAGACGGGGCCCCTCCACTTT. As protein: CASSGQKTGPLHF.

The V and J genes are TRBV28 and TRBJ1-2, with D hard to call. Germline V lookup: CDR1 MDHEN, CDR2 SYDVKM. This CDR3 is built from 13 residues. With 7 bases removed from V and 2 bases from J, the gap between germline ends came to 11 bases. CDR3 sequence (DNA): TGTGCCAGCAACACAGCTTTAAACTATGGCTACACCTTC. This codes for CASNTALNYGYTF.

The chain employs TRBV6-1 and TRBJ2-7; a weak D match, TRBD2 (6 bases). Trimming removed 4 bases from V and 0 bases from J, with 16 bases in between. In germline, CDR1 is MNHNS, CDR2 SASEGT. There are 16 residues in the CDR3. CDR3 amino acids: CASSAGGGVGSYEQYV. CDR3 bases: TGTGCCAGCAGTGCCGGGGGTGGGGTAGGCTCCTACGAGCAGTACGTC.

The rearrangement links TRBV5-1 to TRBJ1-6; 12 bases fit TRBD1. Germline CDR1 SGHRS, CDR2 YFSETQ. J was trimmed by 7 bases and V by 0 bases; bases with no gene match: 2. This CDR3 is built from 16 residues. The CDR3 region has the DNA TGCGCCAGCAGCTTGGCGGGACAGGGGGCAAATTCACCCCTCCACTTT. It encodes CASSLAGQGANSPLHF.

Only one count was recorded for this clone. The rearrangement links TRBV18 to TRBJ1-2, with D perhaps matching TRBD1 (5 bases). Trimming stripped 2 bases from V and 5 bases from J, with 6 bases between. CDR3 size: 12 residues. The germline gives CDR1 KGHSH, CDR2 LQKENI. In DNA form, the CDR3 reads TGTGCCAGCTCACCATACAGGTATGGCTACACCTTC. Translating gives CASSPYRYGYTF.

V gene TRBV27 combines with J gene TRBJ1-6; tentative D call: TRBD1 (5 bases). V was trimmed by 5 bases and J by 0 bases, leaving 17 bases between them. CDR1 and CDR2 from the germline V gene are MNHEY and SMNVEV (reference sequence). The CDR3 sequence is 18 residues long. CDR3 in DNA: TGTGCCAGCAGTCTAGATCAGGGTTCCAGCTCCTATAATTCACCCCTCCACTTT. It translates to CASSLDQGSSSYNSPLHF.

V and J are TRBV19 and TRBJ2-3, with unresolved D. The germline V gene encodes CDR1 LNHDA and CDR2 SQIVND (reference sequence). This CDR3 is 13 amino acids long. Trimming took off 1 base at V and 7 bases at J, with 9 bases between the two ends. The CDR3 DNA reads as TGTGCCAGTAGTATAGGCTCTAGGAATACGCAGTATTTT. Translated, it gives CASSIGSRNTQYF.

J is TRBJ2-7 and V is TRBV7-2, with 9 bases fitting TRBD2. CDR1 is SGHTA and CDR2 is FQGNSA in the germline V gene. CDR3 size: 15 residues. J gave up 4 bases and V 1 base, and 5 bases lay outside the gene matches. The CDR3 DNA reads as TGTGCCAGCAGCTTAGGGATAGCGGGGGTTTACGAGCAGTACGTC. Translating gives CASSLGIAGVYEQYV.

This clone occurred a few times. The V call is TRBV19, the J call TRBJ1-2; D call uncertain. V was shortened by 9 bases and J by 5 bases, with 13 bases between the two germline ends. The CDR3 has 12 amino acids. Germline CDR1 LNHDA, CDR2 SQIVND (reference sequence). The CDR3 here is CASPLSVYGYTF. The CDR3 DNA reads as TGTGCCAGCCCCTTGAGTGTTTATGGCTACACCTTC.

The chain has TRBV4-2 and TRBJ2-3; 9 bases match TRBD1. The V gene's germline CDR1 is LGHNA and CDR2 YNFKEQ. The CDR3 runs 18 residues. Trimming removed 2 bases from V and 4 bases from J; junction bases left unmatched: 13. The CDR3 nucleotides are TGTGCCAGCAGCCAATCTCCTCTGGGCACAGGGGGCGCAGATACGCAGTATTTT. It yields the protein CASSQSPLGTGGADTQYF.

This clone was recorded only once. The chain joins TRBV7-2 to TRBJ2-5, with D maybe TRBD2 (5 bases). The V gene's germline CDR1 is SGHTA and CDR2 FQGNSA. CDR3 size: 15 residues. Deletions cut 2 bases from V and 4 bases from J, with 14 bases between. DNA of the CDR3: TGTGCCAGCAGCTTACAGTCAGGAGGATTAGAGACCCAGTACTTC. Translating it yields CASSLQSGGLETQYF.